These 18 T cell receptor beta chains were all obtained from the same sample, sequenced in a study of T cell changes during pregnancy in multiple sclerosis. Clones were sequenced by immunoSEQ multiplex PCR, and TCRdb holds only the in-frame ones, with some missing. Here the sample spans nearly 50,000 clones, 90% to 95% being singletons. The sequences come from CD4+ T cells from peripheral blood mononuclear cells, collected in the first trimester of pregnancy. The source of these receptors is a female donor with multiple sclerosis, enrolled in a pregnancy study.

The chain links TRBV11-3 to TRBJ2-1, with unresolved D. The CDR3 is 15 amino acids. From germline, CDR1 is SGHNT and CDR2 YENEEA. The V end was cut by 8 bases, the J end by 1 base, with 15 bases between. CDR3 in amino acids: CASGLGSASYNEQFF. CDR3 nucleotides: TGTGCCAGCGGCCTCGGGTCCGCATCCTACAATGAGCAGTTCTTC.

The chain couples TRBV5-1 to TRBJ2-2; D gene unclear. In germline, CDR1 is SGHRS, CDR2 YFSETQ. The germline V and J ends were trimmed by 0 bases and 5 bases, with 5 bases remaining between them. This CDR3 contains 13 residues. CDR3 nucleotide sequence: TGCGCCAGCAGCTTGGGGGCGACCGGGGAGCTGTTTTTT. It specifies CASSLGATGELFF.

The V gene is TRBV7-3, the J gene TRBJ2-3; TRBD1 matches at 7 bases. The CDR3 has 14 residues. Germline V gives CDR1 SGHTA, CDR2 FQGTGA. The junction had 4 bases not matched to a gene; V was cut back by 3 bases and J by 4 bases. The CDR3 DNA is TGTGCCAGCAGCTTCAGGGGGATGGCAGATACGCAGTATTTT. It codes for CASSFRGMADTQYF. Full variable domain (outside the CDR3, taken from reference TRBV7-3 and TRBJ2-3): GAGVSQTPSNKVTEKGKYVELRCDPISGHTALYWYRQSLGQGPEFLIYFQGTGAADDSGLPNDRFFAVRPEGSVSTLKIQRTERGDSAVYLCASSFRGMADTQYFGPGTRLTVL.

V gene TRBV7-9 combines with J gene TRBJ2-1; the match to TRBD2 covers 10 bases. V shed 4 bases and J 2 bases; nucleotides not matched to a gene: 2. The CDR3 runs 15 residues. The V gene's germline CDR1 is SEHNR and CDR2 FQNEAQ (reference sequence). CDR3 nucleotide sequence: TGTGCCAGCAGCTGGACTAGCGGCGCCTACAATGAGCAGTTCTTC. It is translated as CASSWTSGAYNEQFF.

The genes are TRBV27 and TRBJ1-5, with 7 bases aligning to TRBD1. J was trimmed by 9 bases and V by 8 bases; bases with no gene match: 10. The V gene's germline CDR1 is MNHEY and CDR2 SMNVEV (reference sequence). The CDR3 length is 13 residues. CDR3 sequence reads: CASGLGRDRPQHF. In DNA form, the CDR3 reads TGTGCCAGCGGCCTCGGCCGGGACAGGCCCCAGCATTTT.

The chain combines TRBV25-1 with TRBJ1-6, with TRBD1 matching 8 bases. The V gene end was trimmed by 4 bases and the J gene end by 7 bases; junction bases not matched to a gene: 0. The CDR3 sequence is 13 residues long. Germline values: CDR1 MGHDK, CDR2 SYGVNS. The CDR3: CASSGTGNSPLHF. For the CDR3, the DNA is TGTGCCAGCAGTGGGACAGGGAATTCACCCCTCCACTTT.

V and J are TRBV28 and TRBJ1-6, with D uncertain. V was clipped by 4 bases and J by 2 bases, with 6 bases between them. This CDR3 region has 14 residues. In germline, CDR1 is MDHEN, CDR2 SYDVKM. CDR3 sequence (DNA): TGTGCCAGCAGTTCTGTTACCTATAATTCACCCCTCCACTTT. Its translation is CASSSVTYNSPLHF. The full variable domain, with the rest looked up from reference TRBV28 and TRBJ1-6, is DVKVTQSSRYLVKRTGEKVFLECVQDMDHENMFWYRQDPGLGLRLIYFSYDVKMKEKGDIPEGYSVSREKKERFSLILESASTNQTSMYLCASSSVTYNSPLHFGNGTRLTVT.

The chain combines TRBV27 with TRBJ2-1; 7 positions agree with TRBD2. After removal of 2 bases from V and 10 bases from J, the junction contained 11 bases not matched to a gene. Germline V CDR1 and CDR2: MNHEY, SMNVEV (reference sequence). The CDR3 consists of 15 residues. This chain's CDR3 is CASSLLRTSKREQFF. CDR3 nucleotides: TGTGCCAGCAGTTTACTTCGGACTAGTAAAAGGGAGCAGTTCTTC.

The chain joins TRBV27 to TRBJ1-2; 8 bases line up with TRBD1. The V gene end was trimmed by 2 bases and the J gene end by 7 bases; junction bases not matched to a gene: 3. The CDR3 is 13 residues long. Germline CDR1 MNHEY, CDR2 SMNVEV (reference sequence). CDR3 region: CASSLTTGGGYTF. The CDR3 region has the DNA TGTGCCAGCAGTTTAACCACAGGGGGTGGCTACACCTTC.

The J gene is TRBJ1-1, the V gene TRBV19; D unresolved. CDR1 is LNHDA and CDR2 is SQIVND in the germline V gene (reference sequence). The CDR3 contains 14 residues. Trimming took off 7 bases at V and 1 base at J, with 13 bases between the two ends. CDR3 in DNA: TGTGCCAGTAAAACGGGGAGGGCGAACACTGAAGCTTTCTTT. This translates into CASKTGRANTEAFF.

The chain joins TRBV18 to TRBJ1-1, with 10 bases that match TRBD1. Germline V gene sequence: CDR1 KGHSH, CDR2 LQKENI. The V and J ends lost 1 base and 6 bases, in that order; junction bases with no gene match: 11. This CDR3 has 17 residues. The CDR3 here is CASSPLGQGGQGAEAFF. DNA of the CDR3: TGTGCCAGCTCACCACTCGGACAGGGGGGCCAGGGGGCTGAAGCTTTCTTT. Looking up the rest from reference TRBV18 and TRBJ1-1 gives the full variable domain: NAGVMQNPRHLVRRRGQEARLRCSPMKGHSHVYWYRQLPEEGLKFMVYLQKENIIDESGMPKERFSAEFPKEGPSILRIQQVVRGDSAAYFCASSPLGQGGQGAEAFFGQGTRLTVV.

The rearrangement joins TRBV19 to TRBJ1-2; TRBD1 is a possible D gene (6 bases). The CDR3 totals 14 residues. The germline CDR1 and CDR2 sequences are LNHDA and SQIVND (reference sequence). V lost 1 base to trimming and J lost 3 bases, with 9 bases between them. CDR3 residues: CASSIAPGDYGYTF. The CDR3 nucleotides read TGTGCCAGTAGTATAGCCCCAGGGGACTATGGCTACACCTTC.

This clone was recorded once. This chain joins TRBV6-5 and TRBJ1-3; 12 bases are shared with TRBD1. V shed 4 bases and J 0 bases; nucleotides not matched to a gene: 1. The CDR3 covers 16 residues. CDR1 is MNHEY, CDR2 SVGAGI, per germline. The CDR3 sequence: CASSLGQGASGNTIYF. The CDR3 DNA sequence: TGTGCCAGCAGTTTGGGACAGGGGGCCTCTGGAAACACCATATATTTT.

Details on this clone: Relative to the germline gene, one junction end is altered; a read error may explain this. The chain uses TRBV20-1 and TRBJ1-1, with D tentatively TRBD1 (5 bases). The CDR3 runs 11 residues. Germline CDR1 and CDR2: DFQATT and SNEGSKA (reference sequence). The CDR3 nucleotides are TGCAGTGCTAGGGTGGACACAGAAGCTTTCTTT. Protein: CSARVDTEAFF.

The V and J genes are TRBV6-5 and TRBJ1-1, with TRBD1 matching 12 bases. Trimming removed 6 bases from V and 4 bases from J; junction bases left unmatched: 6. The germline V gene has CDR1 MNHEY and CDR2 SVGAGI. This CDR3 comprises 15 residues. In nucleotides, the CDR3 is TGTGCCAGCAGCGGGACAGGGGGCAGGGGCACTGAAGCTTTCTTT. As protein: CASSGTGGRGTEAFF.

This clone was picked up a small number of times. The V and J genes are TRBV2 and TRBJ1-1, with 7 bases identical to TRBD1. The CDR3 totals 12 residues. CDR1 is SNHLY and CDR2 is FYNNEI in the germline V gene. J lost 7 bases, V lost 6 bases, and 5 bases had no gene match. This chain's CDR3 is CASSVTGNEAFF. For the CDR3, the DNA is TGTGCCAGCAGCGTGACAGGGAATGAAGCTTTCTTT.

The rearrangement uses TRBV6-5 and TRBJ2-5; TRBD1 matches 8 bases. From germline, CDR1 is MNHEY and CDR2 SVGAGI. The V and J ends lost 5 bases and 1 base, in that order; junction bases with no gene match: 3. This CDR3 is 14 amino acids long. The CDR3 DNA sequence: TGTGCCAGCAGTCAGGGGGCCCTCCAAGAGACCCAGTACTTC. This encodes CASSQGALQETQYF.

The chain couples TRBV29-1 to TRBJ1-2; 8 positions match TRBD1. The CDR3 extends over 14 amino acids. The germline gives CDR1 SQVTM, CDR2 ANQGSEA. V lost 4 bases, J lost 5 bases, and 9 bases stayed unmatched. The CDR3 here is CSVGEGQAVYGYTF. In DNA, the CDR3 is TGCAGCGTTGGGGAGGGACAGGCGGTGTATGGCTACACCTTC.